Included here is one TCR beta chain sequence, with context. Its antigen remains unidentified. Base-call qualities are not available, and no considerably larger clone is one nucleotide away. The sample originates from a study of CD8+CD57+ T cells in acquired aplastic anemia (dated by TCRdb to between 2017 and 2018). In the study overall: DNA extracted from sorted CD4+ and CD8+ cells had a mean of roughly 3.4 ug, with a range of roughly 0.18 to 27.4 ug. Mean read counts for healthy donor samples were 8.5 million to 10.8 million for CD4+ cells and around 11 million for CD8+ cells. Study-wide findings and limitations: No significant difference in CD8+ Simpson's diversity was found between patients and healthy controls (P=0.060). Roughly 30 CD8+ CDR3 sequences were found to be shared between patients and controls, but these sequences appeared to be highly expressed in patients and within the immunodominant clones of the patients.

TCR beta VDJ combination and CDR3 sequence profiling used genomic DNA as the template. TCR repertoire sequencing was run on an Illumina HiSeq 2000. As for the original processing: Repertoires were assessed using TRBV/TRBJ rearrangement plots, CDR3 size and DJ length profiles, and Simpson's diversity index. The immunodominant clone was defined as the most abundant DNA sequence in deep sequencing data. CDR3 amino acid sequences were checked for sharing across subjects and were also compared against the VDJdb database and published repertoires. The public sequencing data were trimmed at Q25 with fastp and processed into clonotypes with MiXCR by TCRdb, which kept only in-frame beta chains. Rows with a matching CDR3 protein are joined into one entry that keeps the most common DNA and genes. The V and J calls were determined by TCRdb, not by the authors. The sample table contains 200,000 to 250,000 distinct CDR3 sequences; only one count was recorded for roughly 35% of them. The top ten constitute 1.1% of the sample.

The germline V gene yields KGHDR for CDR1 and SFDVKD for CDR2. CDR3 length: 16 amino acids, cysteine to phenylalanine. Solely the CDR3 DNA is kept, with 48 bases framed from the first base. V drops 3 bases and J drops 2 bases, leaving 14 bases in between. In this study, sorted CD4+ and CD8+ T cells from the blood of healthy subjects and of severe aplastic anemia patients had their TCR repertoires deep-sequenced. Ficoll-Paque density gradient centrifugation was used to isolate peripheral blood mononuclear cells. Before DNA extraction, CD4+ and CD8+ T cells were sorted by FACS or by magnetic beads. This clonotype was sampled from a human donor in good health, serving as a control. The specimen was sorted CD4+, CD8+, or CD8+CD57+ T cells (not recorded which) from PBMCs. The chain is encoded by TRBV24-1 joined to TRBJ2-3; TRBD2 might be the D gene, on 6 matching bases. The CDR3 in this case is CATSDTSGRPTDTQYF. The base sequence is TGTGCCACCAGTGATACAAGCGGGCGACCCACAGATACGCAGTATTTT.